Listed below are T cell receptor beta chains from one sample, sequenced in a study of blood T cell repertoires in COVID-19. The table came from immunoSEQ multiplex PCR; TCRdb's copy has only in-frame clones and leaves some out. Among fewer than 200,000 clones listed, around 82% were seen once. Sequencing was carried out using peripheral blood. The receptors derive from a woman of 80 years or more with acute or convalescent COVID-19. The CDR3 runs from the conserved cysteine through the conserved F or W.

V gene	J gene	CDR3 protein
TRBV5-4	TRBJ1-3	CASGGAGNTIYF
TRBV19	TRBJ1-1	CASSAQMNTEAFF
TRBV9	TRBJ2-2	CASSLPLRGGTGELFF
TRBV6-5	TRBJ1-2	CASIPREGNYGYTF
TRBV5-1	TRBJ1-5	CASSWGQGKGRNQPQHF
TRBV6-5	TRBJ1-1	CASTRANEAFF
TRBV5-5	TRBJ2-3	CASSFRVLTDTQYF
TRBV7-9	TRBJ1-2	CASSLDGAGGPRYGYTF
TRBV10-1	TRBJ2-1	CASSESTREGTYEQFF
TRBV7-9	TRBJ1-4	CASSPRPGLTNEKLFF
TRBV30	TRBJ1-2	CAWTITGGGYTF
TRBV6-5	TRBJ1-1	CASSPQTVNTEAFF
TRBV5-4	TRBJ2-3	CASSRQGREDTQYF
TRBV27	TRBJ1-2	CASSPRTENYGYTF
TRBV5-5	TRBJ1-1	CASSSVRRAEAFF
TRBV20-1	TRBJ1-5	CSASRGGSNQPQHF
TRBV7-2	TRBJ1-3	CASSLGGPTVGGNTIYF
TRBV7-2	TRBJ1-2	CASSSRTGIITF
TRBV6-2/TRBV6-3	TRBJ2-4	CASSRSTNQIAKNIQYF
TRBV12-3/TRBV12-4	TRBJ2-1	CASSAYNEQFF
TRBV27	TRBJ1-2	CASSPGTYGYTF
TRBV5-1	TRBJ1-3	CASSSGTAGNTIYF
TRBV30	TRBJ1-1	CAWRVPGQGKSFF
TRBV7-2	TRBJ2-3	CASSATGTGTDTQYF
TRBV5-1	TRBJ1-4	CASRDRTALDEKLFF
TRBV20-1	TRBJ1-1	CSASGGGTEAFF
TRBV24-1	TRBJ1-1	CATRGQGFTEAFF
TRBV2	TRBJ1-5	CASSEVRRQPQHF